Described below is a single T cell receptor (beta chain) sequence and its context. Its cognate antigen is unknown. This specimen belongs to a study of response to subunit inactivated influenza vaccine. TCRdb processed the RT-PCR reads anew with MiXCR; each CDR3 protein has one entry. This table holds roughly 790,000 distinct CDR3 sequences, approximately 22% found once. Study conclusions and caveats: The study's authors posited that every seasonal influenza vaccination enlists few new T cells.

Germline CDR1 is SGHRS and CDR2 is YFSETQ. Trimming took off 6 bases at V and 0 bases at J, with 7 bases between the two ends. The CDR3 length is 14 residues. The clonotype was recovered from a man aged 45 to 65 who received an inactivated influenza vaccine. The sample in question was PBMCs from blood, obtained roughly 5 days after vaccination. The rearrangement uses TRBV5-1 and TRBJ2-6; no reliable D call. CDR3 residues: CASTASSGANVLTF. The CDR3 coding sequence is TGCGCCAGCACAGCGAGCTCTGGGGCCAACGTCCTGACTTTC. Full variable domain (outside the CDR3, taken from reference TRBV5-1 and TRBJ2-6): KAGVTQTPRYLIKTRGQQVTLSCSPISGHRSVSWYQQTPGQGLQFLFEYFSETQRNKGNFPGRFSGRQFSNSRSEMNVSTLELGDSALYLCASTASSGANVLTFGAGSRLTVL.